This T cell receptor beta chain is drawn from a study of T-cell reconstitution after alpha-beta-depleted transplantation in children. Unique molecular identifiers featured in how the TCRbeta library was prepared. TCRdb reprocessed the PCR reads via MiXCR and lists one record per CDR3 protein. The table shows about 540,000 distinct CDR3 sequences, with approximately 30% occurring only once. Remarks on this clonotype: Its target is not known.

In germline, CDR1 is SGHRS, CDR2 YFSETQ. This CDR3 is 19 amino acids long. V lost 4 bases and J lost 2, with 27 bases in between. Study-wide points: One year post-transplant, T-cell counts and diversity were largely derived from T cells produced anew. For some patients, TCRbeta diversity was high at day 60 because of recipient T cells and thymic progenitors that survived. About two months after transplant, alpha-beta T cells reportedly came from several hundred expanded graft clones.

The TCR comes from a boy under two years old with Wiskott-Aldrich syndrome, due to receive a stem cell transplant. The starting material was PBMCs, obtained before TCRalphabeta/CD19-depleted stem cell transplant. The chain has TRBV5-1 and TRBJ1-2; D perhaps matches TRBD1 (5 bases). CDR3: CASSQNDRDFDYRNYGYTF. The CDR3 nucleotides read TGCGCCAGCAGCCAAAACGACCGGGACTTCGACTACCGGAACTATGGCTACACCTTC.